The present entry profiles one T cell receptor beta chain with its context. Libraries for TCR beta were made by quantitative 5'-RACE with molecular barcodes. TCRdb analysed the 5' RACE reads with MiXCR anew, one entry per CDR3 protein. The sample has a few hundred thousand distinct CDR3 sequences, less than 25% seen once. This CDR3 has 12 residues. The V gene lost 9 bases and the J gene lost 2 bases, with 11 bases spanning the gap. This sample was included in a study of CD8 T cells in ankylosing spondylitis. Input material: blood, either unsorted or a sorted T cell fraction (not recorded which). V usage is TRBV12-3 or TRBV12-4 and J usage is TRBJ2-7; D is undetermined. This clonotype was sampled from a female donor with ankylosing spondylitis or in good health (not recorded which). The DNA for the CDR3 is TGTGCCAGGAGCCCAAAAGCCTACGAGCAGTACTTC. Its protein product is CARSPKAYEQYF.